The following is a T cell receptor (beta chain) sequence with its context. How the authors handled the data: Cell counts per sample came from amplifying reference gene primers. The data were produced by immunoSEQ multiplex PCR, yet TCRdb's version contains in-frame clones alone and is incomplete. The DNA was the basis for D and trimming; V, J and clone size are from that table. The sample has under 50,000 clones, about 88% seen once. This sample stems from a study of blood T cell repertoires in COVID-19. Study in general: Spain, Italy and the United States supplied samples that represented acute and convalescent COVID-19. T cells, B-cell-depleted T cells, or PBMCs provided the cDNA or gDNA that served as material.

CDR1 and CDR2 from the germline V gene are SGHRS and YFSETQ. Trimming shortened V by 6 bases and J by 5 bases, and 17 bases separated the two germline ends. CDR3 length: 14 amino acids. The chain recombines TRBV5-1 with TRBJ2-5, with a possible D match to TRBD1 (6 bases). The TCR originated in a man aged 50 to 59 with active COVID-19. Sequencing was carried out using peripheral blood. CDR3 residues: CASTLGGGRETQYF. The CDR3 DNA reads as TGCGCCAGCACCCTAGGTGGGGGCCGGGAGACCCAGTACTTC.